Listed below are T cell receptor beta chains from one sample, sequenced in a study of identical twins. TCRdb passed the 5' RACE reads through MiXCR, listing each CDR3 protein once. In the table there are roughly 220,000 distinct CDR3 sequences, 6.5% of which are singletons. The same specimen was also included in a second study, on T cells expressing NK-cell markers.

Material: CD8+ T cells sorted from blood. The receptors shown here come from a woman aged 18-30 years in good health. Each CDR3 is given with its conserved first and last residue.

CDR3aa	v_gene	j_gene
CASSYAGTSDYSYNEQFF	TRBV6-2/TRBV6-3	TRBJ2-1
CASSSGWEGAFF	TRBV7-9	TRBJ1-1
CASSQQGLRNTEAFF	TRBV3-1	TRBJ1-1
CASTTFLATGELFF	TRBV28	TRBJ2-2
CASSKGDPIRSSYNEQFF	TRBV11-1	TRBJ2-1
CASSPPRGDTGELFF	TRBV27	TRBJ2-2
CASSFGTYYEQYF	TRBV27	TRBJ2-7
CASSDGRSYTF	TRBV7-2	TRBJ1-2
CAGYTVNYGYTF	TRBV3-1	TRBJ1-2
CSAPGGETQYF	TRBV29-1	TRBJ2-5
CASSEYETTTNTGELFF	TRBV25-1	TRBJ2-2
CASSYTKNIQYF	TRBV5-6	TRBJ2-4
CASRTGAGNEQFF	TRBV5-1	TRBJ2-1
CATSRENTEAFF	TRBV15	TRBJ1-1
CASSLIKGGGQPQHF	TRBV27	TRBJ1-5
CASSAQEASYNEQFF	TRBV6-4	TRBJ2-1
CASSYSVDTQYF	TRBV6-2/TRBV6-3	TRBJ2-3
CASSPGTDNSPLHF	TRBV9	TRBJ1-6
CAWSRPGTQYF	TRBV30	TRBJ2-3
CASASGTGDGYTF	TRBV12-3/TRBV12-4	TRBJ1-2
CASSQDQGTAYQETQYF	TRBV4-2	TRBJ2-5
CSVQQGANYGYTF	TRBV29-1	TRBJ1-2
CASGGDLYNEQFF	TRBV12-5	TRBJ2-1
CASAGLAGGGNEQFF	TRBV9	TRBJ2-1
CASSLRGGELFF	TRBV7-2	TRBJ2-2
CASSFKGNTIYF	TRBV11-2	TRBJ1-3
CASSLAGLGDEQYF	TRBV12-3/TRBV12-4	TRBJ2-7
CASSSDRGLTSGYNDYEQFF	TRBV27	TRBJ2-1
CASRPRVLAGTSSYNEQFF	TRBV6-2/TRBV6-3	TRBJ2-1
CASSFWGTLGTEAFF	TRBV5-1	TRBJ1-1
CSARGDVSYEQYF	TRBV20-1	TRBJ2-7
CASSWTGGLETQYF	TRBV5-1	TRBJ2-5
CASGFMGGTDTQYF	TRBV9	TRBJ2-3